This T cell receptor beta chain is from a study of siplizumab effects on memory and regulatory T cells. Germline CDR1 LNHDA, CDR2 SQIVND (reference sequence). The V end was cut by 0 bases, the J end by 1 base, with 6 bases between. The CDR3 is made up of 14 amino acids. A note on this clone: Its antigen is still unknown.

Study-level points and caveats: Only a minority of proliferating CD4+ or CD8+ clones had an assignable naive or memory phenotype, with roughly 80-96% lacking one. The study found naive T cells seemingly more diverse than memory cells and seemingly major alloresponse contributors.

Generated by immunoSEQ multiplex PCR, the TCRdb table keeps only in-frame clones and is missing some. The sample has approximately 100,000 clones, about 95% seen once; the top ten hold around 1.4%. The receptor was derived from a human donor in good health. The gene calls are TRBV19 and TRBJ1-1; D gene ambiguous. Sequenced: non-Treg CD4+ T cells sorted from blood. The CDR3 DNA is TGTGCCAGTAGTATAGATACCAGGAACACTGAAGCTTTCTTT. This encodes CASSIDTRNTEAFF.